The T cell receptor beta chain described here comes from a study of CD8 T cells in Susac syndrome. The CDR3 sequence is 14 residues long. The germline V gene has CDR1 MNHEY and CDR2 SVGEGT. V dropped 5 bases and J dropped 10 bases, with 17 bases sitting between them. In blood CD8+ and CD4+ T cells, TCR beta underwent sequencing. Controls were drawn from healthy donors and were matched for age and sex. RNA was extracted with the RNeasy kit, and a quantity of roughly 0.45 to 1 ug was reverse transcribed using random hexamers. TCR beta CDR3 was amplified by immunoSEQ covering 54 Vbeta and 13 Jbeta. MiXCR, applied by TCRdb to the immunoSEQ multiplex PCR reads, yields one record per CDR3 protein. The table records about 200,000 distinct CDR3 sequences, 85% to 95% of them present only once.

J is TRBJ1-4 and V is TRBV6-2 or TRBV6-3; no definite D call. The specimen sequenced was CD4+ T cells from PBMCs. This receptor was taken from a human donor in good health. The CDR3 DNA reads TGTGCCAGCAGTCCATCGGTCCAGGTCGGAAAACTGTTTTTT. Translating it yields CASSPSVQVGKLFF.